Shown below are 21 T cell receptor beta chains from a single sample sequenced in a study of CD8+ T cells in alopecia areata. Extracted RNA was reverse transcribed, and the resulting cDNA served as sequencing template. TCRdb's copy holds only in-frame clones and misses some; the assay was immunoSEQ multiplex PCR. The sample records 200,000 to 250,000 clones, around three fifths being singletons. The sample's treatment: oral pan-JAK inhibitor, 5-10 mg twice daily. Specimen: CD4+ T cells sorted from blood, collected at week 4, from a patient treated with tofacitinib. The receptors were sampled from a human donor with alopecia areata.

The V and J genes are TRBV5-4 and TRBJ2-3; D uncertain. V was pared by 5 bases and J by 2 bases, with 18 bases between. The CDR3 runs 16 residues. Germline values: CDR1 SGHNT, CDR2 YYREEE (reference sequence). Here the CDR3 DNA reads TGTGCCAGCAGTATCGATGGGTCGATGGACACAGATACGCAGTATTTT. This gives the protein CASSIDGSMDTDTQYF. Full variable domain (outside the CDR3, taken from reference TRBV5-4 and TRBJ2-3): ETGVTQSPTHLIKTRGQQVTLRCSSQSGHNTVSWYQQALGQGPQFIFQYYREEENGRGNFPPRFSGLQFPNYSSELNVNALELDDSALYLCASSIDGSMDTDTQYFGPGTRLTVL.

This chain joins TRBV11-2 and TRBJ2-7; 13 bases map to TRBD2. The J segment lost 3 bases and the V segment lost 5 bases, leaving 7 bases of the junction unmatched. CDR1 is SGHAT and CDR2 is FQNNGV in the germline V gene. The CDR3 is 16 amino acids. The CDR3 DNA is TGTGCCAGCAGCACCGGGACTAGCGGGGACTACTACGAGCAGTACTTC. This encodes CASSTGTSGDYYEQYF.

The rearrangement links TRBV4-1 to TRBJ1-5; 10 positions agree with TRBD1. CDR3 length: 19 amino acids. Germline V gene lookup returns CDR1 MGHRA and CDR2 YSYEKL. Unmatched junction bases numbered 14, after V lost 1 base and J lost 5 bases. CDR3 in amino acids: CASSQAPGQGRGIDQPQHF. The CDR3, as DNA: TGCGCCAGCAGCCAAGCGCCGGGACAGGGGAGGGGGATCGATCAGCCCCAGCATTTT.

This clone was detected only a few times. The rearrangement uses TRBV5-1 and TRBJ2-3; a weak D match, TRBD1 (6 bases). CDR3 length equals 15 residues. The germline CDR1 and CDR2 sequences are SGHRS and YFSETQ. V gave up 1 base and J gave up 0 bases, with 9 bases separating them. CDR3 protein: CASSLSRGSTDTQYF. CDR3 bases: TGCGCCAGCAGCTTGAGCAGGGGAAGCACAGATACGCAGTATTTT. Drawing the rest from reference TRBV5-1 and TRBJ2-3, the complete variable domain is KAGVTQTPRYLIKTRGQQVTLSCSPISGHRSVSWYQQTPGQGLQFLFEYFSETQRNKGNFPGRFSGRQFSNSRSEMNVSTLELGDSALYLCASSLSRGSTDTQYFGPGTRLTVL.

V gene TRBV7-2 combines with J gene TRBJ2-3; 11 bases fit TRBD2. V trimming: 5 bases; J trimming: 5 bases; junction bases outside the gene matches: 3. There are 14 residues in the CDR3. Per germline, CDR1 SGHTA and CDR2 FQGNSA. CDR3 protein: CASSRTSGGDTQYF. CDR3 DNA sequence: TGTGCCAGCAGCCGCACTAGCGGGGGAGATACGCAGTATTTT.

The chain recombines TRBV25-1 with TRBJ1-5; D uncertain. Germline V CDR1 and CDR2: MGHDK, SYGVNS. Trimming removed 6 bases at V and 0 bases at J, with 9 bases between. The CDR3 totals 14 residues. DNA for the CDR3: TGTGCCAGCAGCAAGTTAAATAGCAATCAGCCCCAGCATTTT. Translation gives CASSKLNSNQPQHF.

The V gene is TRBV15, the J gene TRBJ1-2; D gene unclear. V shed 3 bases and J shed 8 bases, with 13 bases lying between them. This CDR3 is 13 amino acids long. CDR1 is LNHNV and CDR2 is YYDKDF in the germline V gene (reference sequence). The CDR3 reads CATSSVTPEGYTF. CDR3 DNA sequence: TGTGCCACCAGCAGCGTCACACCCGAAGGCTACACCTTC. The full variable domain, rest sourced from reference TRBV15 and TRBJ1-2, is DAMVIQNPRYQVTQFGKPVTLSCSQTLNHNVMYWYQQKSSQAPKLLFHYYDKDFNNEADTPDNFQSRRPNTSFCFLDIRSPGLGDTAMYLCATSSVTPEGYTFGSGTRLTVV.

As concerns this clone: Other DNA sequences in this specimen translate into the identical CDR3. J is TRBJ1-3 and V is TRBV9; D gene unclear. The CDR3 sequence is 15 residues long. Germline assignment: CDR1 SGDLS and CDR2 YYNGEE. V was pared by 0 bases and J by 0 bases, with 7 bases between. CDR3 residues: CASSVGSISGNTIYF. The DNA for the CDR3 is TGTGCCAGCAGCGTAGGTTCGATCTCTGGAAACACCATATATTTT.

CDR3 DNA: TGTGCCAGCTCCCGGACCGGGGGGGGGCAATTCACAGATACGCAGTATTTT. It codes for CASSRTGGGQFTDTQYF. The chain carries TRBV19 and TRBJ2-3, with 8 bases matching TRBD2. CDR1 and CDR2 (germline): LNHDA, SQIVND (reference sequence). There are 17 residues in the CDR3. After removal of 9 bases from V and 2 bases from J, the junction contained 16 bases not matched to a gene.

This clone was seen repeatedly, ten times or more. The chain is built from TRBV21-1 and TRBJ2-5. TRBV21-1 is described as a pseudogene. The CDR3 length is 14 residues. The DNA for the CDR3 is TGTGCCAGCAGCAAAGCAGTGTACCAAGAGACCCAGTACTTC. It codes for CASSKAVYQETQYF.

This clone has more than one count but fewer than ten. The gene calls are TRBV7-9 and TRBJ2-1, with 9 positions matching TRBD2. CDR3 length: 14 amino acids. V lost 1 base and J lost 7; bases outside the gene matches: 2. The V gene's germline CDR1 is SEHNR and CDR2 FQNEAQ (reference sequence). The CDR3 DNA reads TGTGCCAGCAGCTTAGGGGGACTAGCAAATGAGCAGTTCTTC. Its protein is CASSLGGLANEQFF.

This clone has only a few counts. The V gene is TRBV9, the J gene TRBJ1-2; no firm D call. Looked up from germline, CDR1 is SGDLS and CDR2 is YYNGEE. V gave up 4 bases and J gave up 0 bases, with 13 bases separating them. The CDR3 has 15 amino acids. CDR3 residues: CASSTPTVPNYGYTF. The CDR3, as DNA: TGTGCCAGCAGCACCCCGACGGTACCTAACTATGGCTACACCTTC.

This clone was seen a handful of times. The CDR3 loop is CASSLAGGTQYF. CDR3 sequence (DNA): TGTGCCAGCAGCTTAGCGGGGGGGACCCAGTACTTC. This chain connects TRBV7-2 to TRBJ2-5, with D possibly being TRBD2 (6 bases). CDR1 SGHTA and CDR2 FQGNSA come from the germline V gene. This CDR3 spans 12 amino acids. V lost 0 bases to trimming and J lost 7 bases, with 6 bases between them.

V gene TRBV13 combines with J gene TRBJ2-7, with a tentative D call TRBD2 (6 bases). This CDR3 region has 16 residues. CDR1 is PRHDT, CDR2 FYEKMQ, per germline (reference sequence). The V and J ends lost 4 bases and 7 bases respectively, with 23 bases between them. Here the CDR3 DNA reads TGTGCCAGCAGCTACGGGACTGCTGGATTCCTACGGGAGCAGTACTTC. Translation gives CASSYGTAGFLREQYF.

This clone was seen a few times. The chain links TRBV7-2 to TRBJ2-3; D may be TRBD1 (6 bases). Germline-derived CDR1 and CDR2 are SGHTA and FQGNSA. CDR3 length: 15 amino acids. V shed 5 bases and J shed 4 bases, with 16 bases lying between them. CDR3 loop: CASSLLQGRPDTQYF. The CDR3 DNA is TGTGCCAGCAGCCTCTTACAGGGCCGACCAGATACGCAGTATTTT.

This clone was counted a few times. The chain recombines TRBV29-1 with TRBJ2-2; 7 nucleotides match TRBD1. This CDR3 has 14 amino acids. The J segment lost 0 bases and the V segment lost 5 bases, leaving 3 bases of the junction unmatched. CDR1 is SQVTM and CDR2 is ANQGSEA in the germline V gene. CDR3 region: CSVRQGPNTGELFF. The CDR3 DNA reads as TGCAGCGTTCGACAGGGACCGAACACCGGGGAGCTGTTTTTT.

V gene TRBV29-1 combines with J gene TRBJ1-2; D is ambiguous. Germline assignment: CDR1 SQVTM and CDR2 ANQGSEA. V was cut by 6 bases and J by 6 bases, with 17 bases left in between. The CDR3 covers 13 residues. CDR3 DNA sequence: TGCAGCGTGCGACCGGGTCCCGGCCATGGCTACACCTTC. It codes for CSVRPGPGHGYTF. The entire variable domain, with the rest obtained from reference TRBV29-1 and TRBJ1-2, is as follows: SAVISQKPSRDICQRGTSLTIQCQVDSQVTMMFWYRQQPGQSLTLIATANQGSEATYESGFVIDKFPISRPNLTFSTLTVSNMSPEDSSIYLCSVRPGPGHGYTFGSGTRLTVV.

The V call is TRBV27, the J call TRBJ2-1, with D perhaps being TRBD1 or TRBD2 (5 bases each). The CDR3 runs to 17 residues. The V end was cut by 2 bases, the J end by 3 bases, with 17 bases between. The germline CDR1 and CDR2 sequences are MNHEY and SMNVEV (reference sequence). The CDR3 reads CASSLQRGRLLYNEQFF. CDR3 nucleotides: TGTGCCAGCAGTTTACAGAGGGGCAGGTTGCTCTACAATGAGCAGTTCTTC.

This clone was found a few times. This same CDR3 is encoded by further DNA sequences in the sample. This rearrangement joins TRBV29-1 to TRBJ1-4; 12 nucleotides match TRBD1. Losses at the gene ends were 5 bases for V and 8 bases for J; bases not matched to a gene: 3. The CDR3 totals 13 residues. Germline-derived CDR1 and CDR2 are SQVTM and ANQGSEA. The CDR3 coding sequence is TGCAGCGTTTCCGGGACAGGGGGCGAAAAACTGTTTTTT. It specifies CSVSGTGGEKLFF.

The chain carries TRBV27 and TRBJ1-6, with 7 bases that match TRBD1. Unmatched junction bases numbered 3, after V lost 0 bases and J lost 4 bases. This CDR3 spans 16 amino acids. CDR1 and CDR2 (germline): MNHEY, SMNVEV (reference sequence). The CDR3 protein is CASSLSVRGYNSPLHF. DNA for the CDR3: TGTGCCAGCAGTTTATCGGTCAGGGGGTATAATTCACCCCTCCACTTT.

V and J are TRBV7-2 and TRBJ1-2; possibly TRBD1 for D (5 bases). The V gene's germline CDR1 is SGHTA and CDR2 FQGNSA. CDR3 size: 13 residues. V was cut by 7 bases and J by 7 bases, with 16 bases left in between. Here the CDR3 reads CASNPQGPTGYTF. In nucleotides, the CDR3 is TGTGCCAGCAACCCCCAGGGACCCACTGGCTACACCTTC.